The next 30 T cell receptor beta chains were all read from a single sample in a study of a mutant IDH1 vaccine in newly diagnosed glioma. Sequencing used immunoSEQ multiplex PCR; TCRdb keeps in-frame clones, though not all of them. The table has 85,000 to 100,000 clones, around 80% seen once. The sample's time point: baseline, week 1 (first vaccination visit). Documented treatment: pre-vaccination baseline after standard-of-care therapy. The sample was PBMCs, taken from a glioma patient treated with radiotherapy, temozolomide or both. The receptors stem from a man aged 35-49 years with glioma.

This clone was detected only a few times. The chain carries TRBV7-9 and TRBJ1-2, with 7 bases identical to TRBD1. From germline, CDR1 is SEHNR and CDR2 FQNEAQ (reference sequence). The CDR3 loop spans 15 amino acids. V lost 1 base, J lost 3 bases, and 5 bases stayed unmatched. CDR3 DNA: TGTGCCAGCAGCTTAGAGTGGGACAGCCACTATGGCTACACCTTC. Its translation: CASSLEWDSHYGYTF. The variable domain in full, with the rest retrieved from reference TRBV7-9 and TRBJ1-2, is DTGVSQNPRHKITKRGQNVTFRCDPISEHNRLYWYRQTLGQGPEFLTYFQNEAQLEKSRLLSDRFSAERPKGSFSTLEIQRTEQGDSAMYLCASSLEWDSHYGYTFGSGTRLTVV.

The rearrangement links TRBV30 to TRBJ2-5, with D possibly being TRBD1 (6 bases). The DNA end favors TRBJ2-7, so the J call may be wrong. In germline, CDR1 is GTSNPN, CDR2 SVGIG (reference sequence). The CDR3 length is 13 residues. As DNA, the CDR3 is TGTGCCTGGAGCCGGGACAAAGCCTACGAGCAGTACTTC. Amino acids: CAWSRDKAYEQYF.

The chain joins TRBV30 to TRBJ1-5; 7 bases map to TRBD1. V trimming: 5 bases; J trimming: 0 bases; junction bases outside the gene matches: 1. The CDR3 length is 13 residues. Germline CDR1 reads GTSNPN; CDR2 reads SVGIG (reference sequence). Here the CDR3 DNA reads TGTGCCTGGGGACAGGATAGCAATCAGCCCCAGCATTTT. Its protein product is CAWGQDSNQPQHF. Together with reference TRBV30 and TRBJ1-5, the CDR3 gives the full variable domain: SQTIHQWPATLVQPVGSPLSLECTVEGTSNPNLYWYRQAAGRGLQLLFYSVGIGQISSEVPQNLSASRPQDRQFILSSKKLLLSDSGFYLCAWGQDSNQPQHFGDGTRLSIL.

The chain combines TRBV2 with TRBJ2-1, with D possibly matching TRBD2 (7 bases). V was trimmed by 6 bases and J by 3 bases, leaving 15 bases between them. This CDR3 region has 15 residues. Germline lookup yields CDR1 SNHLY and CDR2 FYNNEI. This CDR3 reads CASRGAGAVYNEQFF. In DNA, the CDR3 is TGTGCCAGCAGAGGGGCGGGGGCCGTCTACAATGAGCAGTTCTTC.

This chain uses TRBV4-3 with TRBJ1-5, with D hard to call. Per germline, CDR1 LGHNA and CDR2 YSLEER. The CDR3 is 15 residues long. Trimming took off 0 bases at V and 5 bases at J, with 11 bases between the two ends. CDR3 amino acids: CASSQDGRADQPQHF. The CDR3 region has the DNA TGCGCCAGCAGCCAAGATGGGAGGGCCGATCAGCCCCAGCATTTT.

The chain uses TRBV19 and TRBJ2-4; TRBD1 agrees at 7 bases. This CDR3 contains 19 residues. V lost 5 bases, J lost 0 bases, and 16 bases stayed unmatched. Germline lookup yields CDR1 LNHDA and CDR2 SQIVND (reference sequence). The CDR3 bases are TGTGCCAGTAGTGAGGGGGCCCTACTTTCCACATTAGCCAAAAACATTCAGTACTTC. This codes for CASSEGALLSTLAKNIQYF.

This clone was detected only once. This chain uses TRBV12-2 with TRBJ2-4; TRBD2, as called in the table, went unchecked against the DNA. TRBV12-2 is listed as a pseudogene. The CDR3 is 16 residues long. CDR3 nucleotides: TGTGCAAGTCGCTCACTAGCGGGGAAGACCAAAAACATTCAGTACTTC. Protein product: CASRSLAGKTKNIQYF.

This chain joins TRBV15 and TRBJ2-7; perhaps TRBD1 as D (7 bases). The CDR3 is 14 residues long. The V and J ends lost 2 bases and 0 bases respectively, with 8 bases between them. Germline V gives CDR1 LNHNV, CDR2 YYDKDF (reference sequence). Here the CDR3 DNA reads TGTGCCACCAGCAGACAGGGGGGCTCCTACGAGCAGTACTTC. Encoded protein: CATSRQGGSYEQYF.

The rearrangement links TRBV30 to TRBJ1-6; 7 nucleotides match TRBD1. Germline CDR1 and CDR2: GTSNPN and SVGIG (reference sequence). Trimming cost V 3 bases and J 13 bases; bases outside gene matches: 15. The CDR3 spans 15 residues. The CDR3 DNA reads as TGTGCCTGGAGAGTACTCCGGACAGGCCGGGTGCCCCTCCACTTT. Its translation is CAWRVLRTGRVPLHF. The full variable domain, with the rest looked up from reference TRBV30 and TRBJ1-6, is SQTIHQWPATLVQPVGSPLSLECTVEGTSNPNLYWYRQAAGRGLQLLFYSVGIGQISSEVPQNLSASRPQDRQFILSSKKLLLSDSGFYLCAWRVLRTGRVPLHFGNGTRLTVT.

V and J are TRBV30 and TRBJ1-4, with D unclear. Germline V gives CDR1 GTSNPN, CDR2 SVGIG (reference sequence). V lost 1 base, J lost 10 bases, and 16 bases lay in between. There are 14 residues in the CDR3. CDR3 region: CAWSESWTGGKLFF. In nucleotides, the CDR3 is TGTGCCTGGAGTGAGTCATGGACTGGAGGAAAACTGTTTTTT.

The rearrangement joins TRBV23-1 to TRBJ1-1, with 7 bases lining up with TRBD1. TRBV23-1 is known as an ORF, though its function is uncertain. The CDR3 extends over 14 amino acids. V shed 2 bases and J 1 base; nucleotides not matched to a gene: 1. The CDR3 DNA sequence: TGCGCCAGCAGTCAAACAGGGGCGAACACTGAAGCTTTCTTT. This codes for CASSQTGANTEAFF.

Note on this clone: Other DNA sequences in the sample encode the same CDR3. V gene TRBV10-3 combines with J gene TRBJ2-5; TRBD1 might be the D (5 bases). The CDR3 is 16 amino acids. The V end lost 0 bases, the J end lost 2 bases, and 13 bases lay between the germline ends. Looked up from germline, CDR1 is ENHRY and CDR2 is SYGVKD. CDR3 in amino acids: CAISESATGPQETQYF. The CDR3 region has the DNA TGTGCCATCAGTGAGTCCGCAACAGGTCCACAAGAGACCCAGTACTTC.

This chain uses TRBV19 with TRBJ1-4, with D unclear. CDR1 and CDR2 (germline): LNHDA, SQIVND (reference sequence). The V gene lost 1 base and the J gene lost 0 bases, with 12 bases spanning the gap. The CDR3 spans 17 residues. This CDR3 is CASSIGGISATNEKLFF. In DNA form, the CDR3 reads TGTGCCAGTAGTATAGGAGGGATCAGTGCAACTAATGAAAAACTGTTTTTT.

A single count supports this clone. The J gene is TRBJ1-3, the V gene TRBV6-5; D ambiguous. The CDR3 length is 11 residues. In germline, CDR1 is MNHEY, CDR2 SVGAGI. The V end lost 4 bases, the J end lost 4 bases, and 2 bases lay between the germline ends. For the CDR3, the DNA is TGTGCCAGCAGTTTGGGAAACACCATATATTTT. Its translation is CASSLGNTIYF.

The chain couples TRBV5-8 to TRBJ2-7; D perhaps matches TRBD2 (8 bases). Trimming stripped 4 bases from V and 4 bases from J, with 15 bases between. In germline, CDR1 is SGHTS, CDR2 YDEGEE. The CDR3 totals 14 residues. This CDR3 is CASSPREGAYEQYF. CDR3 sequence (DNA): TGTGCCAGCAGCCCCCGGGAGGGGGCGTACGAGCAGTACTTC.

The rearrangement links TRBV30 to TRBJ2-4, with 9 positions matching TRBD2. CDR1 and CDR2 (germline): GTSNPN, SVGIG (reference sequence). The J segment lost 6 bases and the V segment lost 1 base, leaving 10 bases of the junction unmatched. The CDR3 consists of 16 residues. Written as DNA, the CDR3 is TGTGCCTGGAGTGGCTCCCGGACTAGCGATGGAAACATTCAGTACTTC. It yields the protein CAWSGSRTSDGNIQYF.

The J gene is TRBJ2-1, the V gene TRBV15, with 13 bases matching TRBD2. The CDR3 has 17 amino acids. Germline CDR1 LNHNV, CDR2 YYDKDF (reference sequence). V dropped 3 bases and J dropped 9; count of bases not matched to a gene: 11. CDR3 sequence: CATSSPTSGRAGAEQFF. CDR3 DNA sequence: TGTGCCACCAGCAGTCCTACTAGCGGGAGGGCTGGGGCTGAGCAGTTCTTC.

This clone was observed many times. The chain recombines TRBV19 with TRBJ1-1; no reliable D call. V lost 3 bases, J lost 5 bases, and 10 bases lay in between. Germline V gene lookup returns CDR1 LNHDA and CDR2 SQIVND (reference sequence). This CDR3 is 13 amino acids long. The CDR3 DNA follows: TGTGCCAGTAGTATGTTAAGCGGGACTGAAGCTTTCTTT. This sequence encodes CASSMLSGTEAFF.

V and J are TRBV28 and TRBJ2-1, with TRBD2 identical over 10 bases. The CDR3 totals 17 residues. The V gene's germline CDR1 is MDHEN and CDR2 SYDVKM. J was trimmed by 1 base and V by 7 bases; bases with no gene match: 10. CDR3 amino acids: CASTHRSSGRSYNEQFF. The CDR3 DNA is TGTGCCAGCACCCACAGGAGTAGCGGGAGGTCCTACAATGAGCAGTTCTTC.

The V and J genes are TRBV6-1 and TRBJ1-2; 8 bases fit TRBD1. The V segment lost 6 bases and the J segment 4 bases; nucleotides outside the gene matches: 10. Germline V gives CDR1 MNHNS, CDR2 SASEGT. CDR3 size: 15 residues. The CDR3 DNA sequence: TGTGCCAGCAGAGCGGACAGGGAGGCGCTCTATGGCTACACCTTC. Translated, it gives CASRADREALYGYTF.

The rearrangement uses TRBV5-6 and TRBJ2-5; no firm D call. Germline V CDR1 and CDR2: SGHDT, YYEEEE. This CDR3 is built from 16 residues. V was trimmed by 1 base and J by 9 bases, leaving 22 bases between them. The chain's CDR3 is CASSLPGDSRAGAQYF. CDR3 coding DNA: TGTGCCAGCAGCTTGCCCGGTGACTCCCGAGCTGGGGCCCAGTACTTC. Filled out from reference TRBV5-6 and TRBJ2-5, the complete variable domain reads DAGVTQSPTHLIKTRGQQVTLRCSPKSGHDTVSWYQQALGQGPQFIFQYYEEEERQRGNFPDRFSGHQFPNYSSELNVNALLLGDSALYLCASSLPGDSRAGAQYFGPGTRLLVL.

This clone showed up just a few times. The V and J genes are TRBV5-6 and TRBJ2-2; D ambiguous. The V gene's germline CDR1 is SGHDT and CDR2 YYEEEE. The CDR3 sequence is 16 residues long. The ends were cut back, 0 bases at V and 5 bases at J, with 14 bases in the middle. Here the CDR3 DNA reads TGTGCCAGCAGCTTGGGGCCTATATTATTAACCGGGGAGCTGTTTTTT. Amino acid sequence: CASSLGPILLTGELFF.

The J gene is TRBJ2-2, the V gene TRBV18, with TRBD2 matching 9 bases. Per the germline V gene, CDR1 is KGHSH and CDR2 is LQKENI. This CDR3 region has 15 residues. Trimming removed 5 bases from V and 6 bases from J; junction bases left unmatched: 7. Here the CDR3 DNA reads TGTGCCAGCTCAACGGGACTAGCCTCCTCCGGGGAGCTGTTTTTT. It translates to CASSTGLASSGELFF.

The chain recombines TRBV10-2 with TRBJ1-5; a possible D gene is TRBD1 (5 bases). This CDR3 has 13 amino acids. CDR1 and CDR2 (germline): WSHSY, SAAADI. V was pared by 10 bases and J by 6 bases, with 16 bases between. CDR3 region: CAIGTGSGQPQHF. The CDR3 DNA follows: TGCGCCATTGGGACGGGATCGGGTCAGCCCCAGCATTTT.

About this clone: Mismatch with germline at one junction end may stem from a read error. The V and J genes are TRBV7-7 and TRBJ2-2, with TRBD1 matching 11 bases. Germline lookup yields CDR1 SSHAT and CDR2 FNYEAQ (reference sequence). There are 15 residues in the CDR3. DNA of the CDR3: TGTGCTAGCAGCGCCGGGACAGGGGGAACCGGGGAGCTGTTTTTT. This sequence encodes CASSAGTGGTGELFF. Full variable domain (rest looked up from reference TRBV7-7 and TRBJ2-2): GAGVSQSPRYKVTKRGQDVTLRCDPISSHATLYWYQQALGQGPEFLTYFNYEAQPDKSGLPSDRFSAERPEGSISTLTIQRTEQRDSAMYRCASSAGTGGTGELFFGEGSRLTVL.

The genes are TRBV5-6 and TRBJ2-1; 9 nucleotides align to TRBD1. Germline-derived CDR1 and CDR2 are SGHDT and YYEEEE. Trimming at V came to 4 bases and at J to 6 bases, leaving 5 bases not matched to a gene. This CDR3 has 14 residues. This CDR3 is CASSKGQGSNEQFF. The CDR3 DNA reads as TGTGCCAGCAGCAAAGGACAGGGGAGCAATGAGCAGTTCTTC. The full variable domain, with the rest looked up from reference TRBV5-6 and TRBJ2-1, is DAGVTQSPTHLIKTRGQQVTLRCSPKSGHDTVSWYQQALGQGPQFIFQYYEEEERQRGNFPDRFSGHQFPNYSSELNVNALLLGDSALYLCASSKGQGSNEQFFGPGTRLTVL.

The chain is built from TRBV29-1 and TRBJ1-4, with TRBD1 as a possible D gene (5 bases). Trimming left V 4 bases short and J 8 bases short, with 14 bases between. The CDR3 extends over 13 amino acids. Germline V CDR1 and CDR2: SQVTM, ANQGSEA. The CDR3 is CSVGSFWGEKLFF. CDR3 DNA: TGCAGCGTTGGTTCTTTTTGGGGGGAAAAACTGTTTTTT.

The chain recombines TRBV5-4 with TRBJ2-4; the D is unclear. In germline, CDR1 is SGHNT, CDR2 YYREEE (reference sequence). The CDR3 runs to 14 residues. Deletions cut 0 bases from V and 10 bases from J, with 14 bases between. The CDR3 DNA follows: TGTGCCAGCAGCTTGGAGGTATCTGGCCGGATTCAGTACTTC. Encoded protein: CASSLEVSGRIQYF.

CDR3 sequence: CASSLPWTGNPLTNTEAFF. The CDR3 DNA reads TGCGCCAGCAGCTTACCTTGGACAGGCAACCCGTTGACTAACACTGAAGCTTTCTTT. The chain has TRBV5-1 and TRBJ1-1; 7 bases are a match to TRBD1. Per the germline V gene, CDR1 is SGHRS and CDR2 is YFSETQ. CDR3 length: 19 amino acids. V was clipped by 2 bases and J by 2 bases; unmatched bases: 18. The whole variable domain, remainder taken from reference TRBV5-1 and TRBJ1-1, is KAGVTQTPRYLIKTRGQQVTLSCSPISGHRSVSWYQQTPGQGLQFLFEYFSETQRNKGNFPGRFSGRQFSNSRSEMNVSTLELGDSALYLCASSLPWTGNPLTNTEAFFGQGTRLTVV.

This sequence joins TRBV27 and TRBJ2-2; D perhaps matches TRBD1 (5 bases). Germline CDR1 reads MNHEY; CDR2 reads SMNVEV (reference sequence). V gave up 3 bases and J gave up 8 bases, with 13 bases separating them. This CDR3 has 14 residues. CDR3 DNA sequence: TGTGCCAGCAGTTTGGGGCGAACAGGAGGGGAGCTGTTTTTT. As protein: CASSLGRTGGELFF.